The TCR beta chain described here comes from a study of T cells after yellow fever vaccination. About the research overall: SMART-Seq v4 Ultra Low Input prepared libraries from low-cell fractions.

At least ten counts were recorded for this clonotype. The antigen is unknown. 5'RACE template switching produced TCR cDNA carrying a universal primer site and UMIs. TCRdb re-called the 5' RACE reads with MiXCR, one entry per CDR3 protein. There are approximately 120,000 distinct CDR3 sequences in the sample; around 7.7% occur only once, and 2% to 3% lies in the top ten. The CDR3 sequence is 15 residues long. Losses at the gene ends were 2 bases for V and 0 bases for J; bases not matched to a gene: 1. Germline values: CDR1 SGDLS, CDR2 YYNGEE. Findings and caveats of the study: Most clones from primary vaccination were detected again post-booster (roughly 96% CD4, roughly 85% CD8). Contamination by abundant bulk-population clonotypes could be present in FACS-sorted repertoires.

This TCR was recovered from a man younger than 35 who received the YFV17D yellow fever vaccine. The specimen comprised CD4+ T cells sorted from PBMCs, sampled more than 8 days after the first yellow fever vaccination. The chain recombines TRBV9 with TRBJ2-2, with 7 bases that match TRBD1. In DNA, the CDR3 is TGTGCCAGCAGCGTCGGGACAGCGAACACCGGGGAGCTGTTTTTT. This gives the protein CASSVGTANTGELFF. Full variable domain (outside the CDR3, taken from reference TRBV9 and TRBJ2-2): DSGVTQTPKHLITATGQRVTLRCSPRSGDLSVYWYQQSLDQGLQFLIQYYNGEERAKGNILERFSAQQFPDLHSELNLSSLELGDSALYFCASSVGTANTGELFFGEGSRLTVL.